A single sample gave rise to the 28 T cell receptor beta chains below, sequenced in a study of blood T cell repertoires in COVID-19. Libraries were prepared by immunoSEQ multiplex PCR; TCRdb keeps only in-frame clonotypes and omits some of them. The table has around 100,000 clones, 90% seen once. Sequences were obtained from peripheral blood. The receptors stem from a man in his fifties or sixties with acute or convalescent COVID-19.

As to this clone: Its ends do not fully match the called genes, so a read error is possible. J is TRBJ1-5 and V is TRBV3-1 (or the pseudogene TRBV3-2), with 8 bases identical to TRBD1. The germline gives CDR1 LGHDT, CDR2 YNNKEL (reference sequence). The length of the CDR3 is 13 residues. CDR3 DNA sequence: TGTGCCAGCAGCCCTACACCACAGGGGGGCCCAGTCTTT. It is translated as CASSPTPQGGPVF.

The chain has TRBV7-9 and TRBJ2-3; 11 bases line up with TRBD2. The CDR3 is made up of 16 amino acids. Looked up from germline, CDR1 is SEHNR and CDR2 is FQNEAQ (reference sequence). Losses at the gene ends were 4 bases for V and 3 bases for J; bases not matched to a gene: 6. The CDR3 sequence is CASSSLAGGPTDTQYF. DNA of the CDR3: TGTGCCAGCAGCTCCTTAGCGGGAGGGCCGACAGATACGCAGTATTTT.

The gene calls are TRBV4-1 and TRBJ2-5; TRBD2 matches at 11 bases. This CDR3 contains 17 residues. V lost 0 bases to trimming and J lost 5 bases; unmatched junction nucleotides: 8. CDR1 is MGHRA, CDR2 YSYEKL, per germline. The CDR3 DNA follows: TGCGCCAGCAGCCAAGAAGGATCTAGCGGGAGGCAGGAGACCCAGTACTTC. Protein sequence: CASSQEGSSGRQETQYF.

The genes are TRBV9 and TRBJ2-7; 14 bases align to TRBD2. V shed 4 bases and J 12 bases; nucleotides not matched to a gene: 12. The CDR3 is 15 residues long. Germline CDR1 is SGDLS and CDR2 is YYNGEE. The CDR3 protein is CASSSDGGTSGSLYF. The CDR3 region has the DNA TGTGCCAGCAGCAGCGACGGGGGGACTAGCGGGAGTTTGTACTTC.

This chain links TRBV19 with TRBJ2-1; 12 bases fit TRBD1. There are 13 residues in the CDR3. The germline CDR1 and CDR2 sequences are LNHDA and SQIVND (reference sequence). The ends lost 8 bases at V and 7 bases at J; junction bases unmatched: 3. CDR3 region: CASRDRGLNEQFF. For the CDR3, the DNA is TGTGCCAGTCGGGACAGGGGGCTAAATGAGCAGTTCTTC.

The chain is built from TRBV11-3 and TRBJ2-7; 7 bases are a match to TRBD2. V was clipped by 7 bases and J by 0 bases; unmatched bases: 6. Germline CDR1 SGHNT, CDR2 YENEEA. The CDR3 sequence is 14 residues long. The CDR3, as DNA: TGTGCCAGCAAGAGAGGCGGGAGCTCCTACGAGCAGTACTTC. Its translation is CASKRGGSSYEQYF.

The rearrangement joins TRBV5-1 to TRBJ2-1; tentative D call: TRBD2 (6 bases). CDR1 is SGHRS, CDR2 YFSETQ, per germline. CDR3 length: 15 amino acids. V lost 3 bases and J lost 6, with 16 bases in between. The CDR3 loop is CASSWIAGTSNEQFF. For the CDR3, the DNA is TGCGCCAGCAGCTGGATTGCCGGGACTTCCAATGAGCAGTTCTTC.

The chain employs TRBV7-9 and TRBJ2-3; 8 nucleotides line up with TRBD2. The CDR3 contains 17 residues. Germline CDR1 SEHNR, CDR2 FQNEAQ (reference sequence). V gave up 1 base and J gave up 4 bases; unmatched junction bases: 10. As DNA, the CDR3 is TGTGCCAGCAGCTTAGGGCTAGCGGGTATCGGCCCAGATACGCAGTATTTT. Its protein product is CASSLGLAGIGPDTQYF. Looking up the rest from reference TRBV7-9 and TRBJ2-3 gives the full variable domain: DTGVSQNPRHKITKRGQNVTFRCDPISEHNRLYWYRQTLGQGPEFLTYFQNEAQLEKSRLLSDRFSAERPKGSFSTLEIQRTEQGDSAMYLCASSLGLAGIGPDTQYFGPGTRLTVL.

V is TRBV2 and J is TRBJ1-5; D is possibly TRBD1 (5 bases). CDR3 length: 15 residues. Deletions cut 3 bases from V and 4 bases from J, with 13 bases between. CDR1 and CDR2 (germline): SNHLY, FYNNEI. In DNA, the CDR3 is TGTGCCAGCAGTGATGAGGTAGGGGCAAATCAGCCCCAGCATTTT. Its protein product is CASSDEVGANQPQHF.

This clone was picked up one time. This sequence joins TRBV12-3 or TRBV12-4 and TRBJ2-7; 12 bases are shared with TRBD2. The CDR3 sequence is 13 residues long. After removal of 2 bases from V and 7 bases from J, the junction contained 0 bases not matched to a gene. The CDR3 region has the DNA TGTGCCAGCAGTTTACTAGCGGGAGGGGAGCAGTACTTC. Translating gives CASSLLAGGEQYF.

The V and J genes are TRBV18 and TRBJ1-4; D is possibly TRBD1 (6 bases). Germline-derived CDR1 and CDR2 are KGHSH and LQKENI. The CDR3 has 16 amino acids. Trimming shortened V by 2 bases and J by 7 bases, and 17 bases separated the two germline ends. CDR3 DNA sequence: TGTGCCAGCTCACCAACCCGGGCAGGGGAGGGTGAAAAACTGTTTTTT. Amino acid sequence: CASSPTRAGEGEKLFF.

The chain uses TRBV6-5 and TRBJ2-1; D may be TRBD1 (6 bases). The length of the CDR3 is 13 residues. Trimming removed 0 bases at V and 9 bases at J, with 9 bases between. Germline V CDR1 and CDR2: MNHEY, SVGAGI. The DNA for the CDR3 is TGTGCCAGCAGTTACTCGCAGGGGTTTGAGCAGTTCTTC. Its protein is CASSYSQGFEQFF.

The chain has TRBV23-1 and TRBJ2-3; tentatively, D is TRBD2 (7 bases). TRBV23-1 is classed as an ORF, of uncertain function. The CDR3 is made up of 16 amino acids. V shed 4 bases and J shed 4 bases, with 18 bases lying between them. Written as DNA, the CDR3 is TGCGCCAGCAGTCGTCGGGGGGCGAGGTTATCAGATACGCAGTATTTT. It encodes CASSRRGARLSDTQYF.

This chain connects TRBV9 to TRBJ2-2, with a weak D call TRBD2 (6 bases). Trimming pared 0 bases from V and 4 bases from J, leaving 13 bases between. The CDR3 runs to 16 residues. In germline, CDR1 is SGDLS, CDR2 YYNGEE. CDR3 residues: CASSVVASVATGELFF. The CDR3 DNA sequence: TGTGCCAGCAGCGTAGTAGCTAGCGTCGCCACCGGGGAGCTGTTTTTT.

This chain connects TRBV10-3 to TRBJ2-7; D unresolved. The CDR3 loop spans 13 amino acids. Trimming left V 0 bases short and J 6 bases short, with 9 bases between. The V gene's germline CDR1 is ENHRY and CDR2 SYGVKD. The CDR3 coding sequence is TGTGCCATCAGTGAGTCAAAAGCTATCGAGCAGTACTTC. This gives the protein CAISESKAIEQYF.

This chain joins TRBV29-1 and TRBJ2-7; 7 bases are shared with TRBD1. The V gene end was trimmed by 6 bases and the J gene end by 7 bases; junction bases not matched to a gene: 15. The CDR3 has 14 amino acids. CDR1 and CDR2 from the germline V gene are SQVTM and ANQGSEA. CDR3 in amino acids: CSVAGERGLYEQYF. CDR3 bases: TGCAGCGTCGCCGGAGAAAGGGGGCTGTATGAGCAGTACTTC.

V is TRBV5-1 and J is TRBJ1-5; TRBD1 is a possible D gene (5 bases). CDR1 and CDR2 from the germline V gene are SGHRS and YFSETQ. This CDR3 has 13 amino acids. V lost 5 bases and J 2 bases, leaving 8 bases between the germline ends. The CDR3 protein is CASRGEGNQPQHF. The CDR3 bases are TGCGCCAGCAGAGGGGAAGGCAATCAGCCCCAGCATTTT.

The CDR3 loop is CASSQRGQGKNSPLHF. For the CDR3, the DNA is TGTGCCAGCAGTCAAAGGGGGCAGGGGAAGAATTCACCCCTCCACTTT. The chain links TRBV2 to TRBJ1-6, with 7 nucleotides matching TRBD1. Germline V gives CDR1 SNHLY, CDR2 FYNNEI. Germline trimming cut 5 bases from V and 7 bases from J; bases unmatched to any gene: 11. The CDR3 is 16 amino acids.

This chain uses TRBV9 with TRBJ2-5, with TRBD2 identical over 9 bases. This CDR3 contains 18 residues. Trimming removed 4 bases from V and 5 bases from J; junction bases left unmatched: 18. From germline, CDR1 is SGDLS and CDR2 YYNGEE. The CDR3 region is CASSQGYSGRTFGETQYF. The CDR3, as DNA: TGTGCCAGCAGCCAGGGGTATAGCGGGAGAACTTTCGGTGAGACCCAGTACTTC.

The table lists this clone with a count of one. This chain uses TRBV20-1 with TRBJ2-5; the D gene is possibly TRBD2 (6 bases). Germline CDR1 and CDR2: DFQATT and SNEGSKA (reference sequence). The V and J ends lost 5 bases and 5 bases respectively, with 9 bases between them. This CDR3 comprises 11 residues. The CDR3 coding sequence is TGCAGTGCTGGAAGCGGGGAGACCCAGTACTTC. It translates to CSAGSGETQYF.

This clone was detected only a few times. The DNA of the CDR3 is TGTGCCAGCAGTGCGGGATCCGGGACAGGGTACACAGATACGCAGTATTTT. Its translation: CASSAGSGTGYTDTQYF. The rearrangement links TRBV6-1 to TRBJ2-3, with TRBD1 matching over 9 bases. The CDR3 extends over 17 amino acids. V trimming: 4 bases; J trimming: 2 bases; junction bases outside the gene matches: 10. CDR1 and CDR2 (germline): MNHNS, SASEGT.

V and J are TRBV6-1 and TRBJ2-3; TRBD2 might be the D (6 bases). The CDR3 has 17 residues. CDR1 and CDR2 (germline): MNHNS, SASEGT. Trimming removed 2 bases at V and 4 bases at J, with 19 bases between. CDR3 sequence reads: CASSERLPTPGADTQYF. For the CDR3, the DNA is TGTGCCAGCAGTGAAAGGCTACCCACCCCGGGGGCAGATACGCAGTATTTT.

This chain joins TRBV18 and TRBJ2-4, with 9 bases aligning to TRBD1. The J segment lost 14 bases and the V segment lost 2 bases, leaving 7 bases of the junction unmatched. Looked up from germline, CDR1 is KGHSH and CDR2 is LQKENI. CDR3 length equals 13 residues. The CDR3, as DNA: TGTGCCAGCTCACCAGAATGGACAGGGGTGAAGTACTTC. It specifies CASSPEWTGVKYF.

The J gene is TRBJ2-3, the V gene TRBV20-1; D is possibly TRBD1 (6 bases). The CDR3 consists of 10 residues. Trimming shortened V by 4 bases and J by 11 bases, and 10 bases separated the two germline ends. Germline loops: CDR1 DFQATT, CDR2 SNEGSKA (reference sequence). CDR3 loop: CSAIGTQQYF. CDR3 in DNA: TGCAGTGCTATCGGGACACAGCAGTATTTT.

The rearrangement uses TRBV7-9 and TRBJ1-1; 11 bases match TRBD1. Germline V lookup: CDR1 SEHNR, CDR2 FQNEAQ (reference sequence). The CDR3 sequence is 15 residues long. The ends lost 4 bases at V and 4 bases at J; junction bases unmatched: 5. CDR3: CASSSIGTGGTEAFF. The CDR3 coding sequence is TGTGCCAGCAGCTCTATCGGGACAGGGGGCACTGAAGCTTTCTTT.

This sequence joins TRBV29-1 and TRBJ1-2; a weak D match, TRBD1 (6 bases). V dropped 5 bases and J dropped 2 bases, with 21 bases sitting between them. CDR1 and CDR2 (germline): SQVTM, ANQGSEA. The CDR3 covers 16 residues. CDR3 region: CSVLSAPLGANYGYTF. CDR3 coding DNA: TGCAGCGTTCTAAGCGCCCCCTTGGGGGCGAACTATGGCTACACCTTC.

The V gene is TRBV3-1 (or the pseudogene TRBV3-2), the J gene TRBJ2-3; 9 positions agree with TRBD2. Germline-derived CDR1 and CDR2 are LGHDT and YNNKEL (reference sequence). V lost 6 bases and J lost 9; bases outside the gene matches: 7. The CDR3 runs 13 residues. CDR3 sequence: CASRHSGSPTQYF. The CDR3 DNA sequence: TGTGCCAGCAGACATAGCGGGAGCCCAACGCAGTATTTT.

The table lists this clone with a count of one. The chain links TRBV14 to TRBJ1-1; TRBD1 agrees at 10 bases. The CDR3 totals 16 residues. Losses at the gene ends were 4 bases for V and 3 bases for J; bases not matched to a gene: 8. From germline, CDR1 is SGHDN and CDR2 FVKESK. The CDR3 DNA is TGTGCCAGCAGCCGACGCACCGGGACAGGGGACACTGAAGCTTTCTTT. It translates to CASSRRTGTGDTEAFF. The variable domain in full, with the rest retrieved from reference TRBV14 and TRBJ1-1, is EAGVTQFPSHSVIEKGQTVTLRCDPISGHDNLYWYRRVMGKEIKFLLHFVKESKQDESGMPNNRFLAERTGGTYSTLKVQPAELEDSGVYFCASSRRTGTGDTEAFFGQGTRLTVV.